The source of this T cell receptor (beta chain) is a study of blood T cell repertoires in COVID-19. Whole-study context: Acute-phase and convalescent COVID-19 samples originated in the United States, Italy and Spain. PBMCs, B-cell-depleted T cells, or T cells were the source of the cDNA or gDNA that made up the material.

Per the authors' pipeline: Amplification with reference gene primers provided the estimates of nucleated cell counts. Some clones are missing from TCRdb's copy, which holds only in-frame ones; the method was immunoSEQ multiplex PCR. The V and J calls and the clone size are those of that table, but D and trimming were determined from the DNA. The repertoire holds about 75,000 clones, roughly 70% seen once, with approximately 2.8% in the top ten. The sequenced sample was peripheral blood. The sequence was collected from a human donor with acute or convalescent COVID-19. The donor label of this sample is uncertain.

The chain's CDR3 is CASRPRGSAGQPQHF. CDR3 bases: TGTGCCAGCAGGCCCAGGGGAAGTGCGGGCCAGCCCCAGCATTTT. J is TRBJ1-5 and V is TRBV6-5, with D possibly TRBD1 on 6 matching bases. The CDR3 has 15 amino acids. The V and J ends lost 6 bases and 7 bases respectively, with 19 bases between them. CDR1 MNHEY and CDR2 SVGAGI come from the germline V gene.